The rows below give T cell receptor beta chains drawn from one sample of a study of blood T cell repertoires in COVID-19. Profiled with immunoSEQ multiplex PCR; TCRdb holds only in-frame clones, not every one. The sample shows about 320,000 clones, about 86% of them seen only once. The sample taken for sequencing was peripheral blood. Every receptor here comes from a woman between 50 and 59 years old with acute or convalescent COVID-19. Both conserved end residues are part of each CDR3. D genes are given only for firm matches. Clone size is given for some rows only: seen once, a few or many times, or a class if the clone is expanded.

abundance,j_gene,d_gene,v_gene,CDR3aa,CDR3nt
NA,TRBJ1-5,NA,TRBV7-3,CASSLKAGGFSNQPQHF,TGTGCCAGCAGCTTAAAGGCAGGAGGTTTTAGCAATCAGCCCCAGCATTTT
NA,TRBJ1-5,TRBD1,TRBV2,CASSSGQGNQPQHF,TGTGCCAGCAGTTCGGGACAGGGCAATCAGCCCCAGCATTTT
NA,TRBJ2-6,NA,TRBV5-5,CASSLEPSSGANVLTF,TGTGCCAGCAGCTTGGAACCCAGCTCTGGGGCCAACGTCCTGACTTTC
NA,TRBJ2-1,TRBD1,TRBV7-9,CASSYPGQFNNEQFF,TGTGCCAGCAGCTACCCGGGACAGTTCAACAATGAGCAGTTCTTC
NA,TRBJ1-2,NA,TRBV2,CASRPSDITNYGYTF,TGTGCCAGCCGACCCTCGGACATAACCAACTATGGCTACACCTTC
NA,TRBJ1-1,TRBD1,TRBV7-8,CASSFETGTGDYEAFF,TGCGCCAGCAGCTTCGAGACCGGGACAGGAGATTATGAAGCTTTCTTT
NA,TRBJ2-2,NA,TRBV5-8,CASSPRVTGELFF,TGTGCCAGCAGCCCGAGGGTGACCGGGGAGCTGTTTTTT
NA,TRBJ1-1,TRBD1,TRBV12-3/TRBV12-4,CASRGQENTEAFF,TGTGCCAGCCGGGGACAGGAGAACACTGAAGCTTTCTTT
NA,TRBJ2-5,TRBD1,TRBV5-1,CASSLGDRGDGETQYF,TGCGCCAGCAGCTTGGGCGACAGGGGGGATGGAGAGACCCAGTACTTC
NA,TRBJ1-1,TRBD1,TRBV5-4,CASSLRDRGWDMNTEAFF,TGTGCCAGCAGCCTCCGGGACAGGGGCTGGGACATGAACACTGAAGCTTTCTTT
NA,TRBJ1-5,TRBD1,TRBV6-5,CASRAKGAGNQPQHF,TGTGCCAGCAGGGCAAAGGGGGCCGGCAATCAGCCCCAGCATTTT
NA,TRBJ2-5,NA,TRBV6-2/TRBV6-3,CASSFRSQETQYF,TGTGCCAGCAGTTTCCGGTCCCAAGAGACCCAGTACTTC
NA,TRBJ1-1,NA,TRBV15,CATRGGPEAFF,TGTGCCACCAGAGGAGGGCCTGAAGCTTTCTTT
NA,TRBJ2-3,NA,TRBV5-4,CASSLQGYSTDTQYF,TGTGCCAGCAGCCTACAGGGTTATAGCACAGATACGCAGTATTTT
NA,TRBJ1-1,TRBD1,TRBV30,CAWSWDRNTEAFF,TGTGCCTGGAGTTGGGACAGAAACACTGAAGCTTTCTTT
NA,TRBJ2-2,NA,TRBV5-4,CASSLDENRNTGELFF,TGTGCCAGCAGCTTGGACGAAAACAGGAACACCGGGGAGCTGTTTTTT
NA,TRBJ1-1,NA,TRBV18,CASSPQGQGEAFF,TGTGCCAGCTCACCACAGGGGCAGGGAGAAGCTTTCTTT
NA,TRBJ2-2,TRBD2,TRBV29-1,CSVLLAEYNTGELFF,TGCAGCGTTCTACTAGCGGAATATAACACCGGGGAGCTGTTTTTT
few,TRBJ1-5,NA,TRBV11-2,CASSVWANQPQHF,TGTGCCAGCAGCGTCTGGGCGAATCAGCCCCAGCATTTT
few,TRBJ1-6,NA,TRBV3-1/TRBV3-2,CASSAPGMHNSPLHF,TGTGCCAGCAGCGCCCCGGGGATGCATAATTCACCCCTCCACTTT
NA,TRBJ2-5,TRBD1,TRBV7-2,CASTLDREETQYF,TGTGCCAGCACCCTGGACAGGGAAGAGACCCAGTACTTC
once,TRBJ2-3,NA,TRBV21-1,CASSKAAGQGAKCTDTQYF,TGTGCCAGCAGCAAAGCGGCGGGACAGGGGGCCAAATGCACAGATACGCAGTATTTT
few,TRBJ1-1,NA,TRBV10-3,CAISEGGDGAFF,TGTGCCATCAGTGAGGGCGGGGATGGAGCTTTCTTT
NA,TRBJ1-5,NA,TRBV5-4,CASSLSGNQPQHF,TGTGCCAGCAGCTTAAGCGGTAATCAGCCCCAGCATTTT
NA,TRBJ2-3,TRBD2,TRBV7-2,CASSLGGGRDTQYF,TGTGCCAGCAGCTTAGGCGGGGGGAGAGATACGCAGTATTTT
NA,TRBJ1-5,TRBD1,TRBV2,CASSLTGGFSNQPQHF,TGTGCCAGCAGTCTAACAGGGGGATTTAGCAATCAGCCCCAGCATTTT
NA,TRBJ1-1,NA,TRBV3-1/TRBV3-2,CASSQEGRGTEAFF,TGTGCCAGCAGCCAAGAGGGTCGCGGCACTGAAGCTTTCTTT
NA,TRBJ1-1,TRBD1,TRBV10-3,CAISEWDSISMNTEAFF,TGTGCCATCAGTGAGTGGGACAGCATTTCCATGAACACTGAAGCTTTCTTT
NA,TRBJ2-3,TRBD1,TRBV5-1,CASSPDRGEDTQYF,TGCGCCAGCAGCCCGGACAGGGGAGAAGATACGCAGTATTTT
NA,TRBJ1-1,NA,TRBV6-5,CASSQPGTSSTEAFF,TGTGCCAGCAGTCAACCTGGGACATCGAGCACTGAAGCTTTCTTT
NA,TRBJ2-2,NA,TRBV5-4,CASSFMNTGELFF,TGTGCCAGCAGCTTCATGAACACCGGGGAGCTGTTTTTT
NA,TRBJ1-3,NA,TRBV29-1,CSVIRGGGNTIYF,TGCAGCGTTATCAGGGGTGGTGGAAACACCATATATTTT
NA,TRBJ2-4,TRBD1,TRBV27,CASSPPPGQGAKNIQYF,TGTGCCAGCAGTCCCCCGCCGGGACAGGGGGCCAAAAACATTCAGTACTTC
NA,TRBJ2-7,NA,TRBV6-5,CASSSTGYEQYF,TGTGCCAGCAGTTCGACAGGCTACGAGCAGTACTTC
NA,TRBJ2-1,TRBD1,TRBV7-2,CASTDRVSYNEQFF,TGTGCCAGCACCGACAGGGTTTCCTACAATGAGCAGTTCTTC
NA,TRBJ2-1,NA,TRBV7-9,CASGPGVAYNEQFF,TGTGCCAGCGGGCCGGGAGTCGCCTACAATGAGCAGTTCTTC
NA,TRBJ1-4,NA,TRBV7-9,CASSLDTMARKLFF,TGTGCCAGCAGCTTAGACACGATGGCGAGGAAACTGTTTTTT
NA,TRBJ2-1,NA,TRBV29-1,CSVEMDSNEQFF,TGCAGCGTTGAGATGGACAGCAATGAGCAGTTCTTC
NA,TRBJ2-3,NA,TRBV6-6,CASSTDSTSTDTQYF,TGTGCCAGCAGTACGGACTCCACTAGCACAGATACGCAGTATTTT
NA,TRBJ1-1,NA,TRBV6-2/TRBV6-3,CASSPDRYTEAFF,TGTGCCAGCAGTCCAGACAGGTACACTGAAGCTTTCTTT
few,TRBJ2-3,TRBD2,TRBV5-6,CASSGPRLAGEDTQYF,TGTGCCAGCAGCGGCCCCCGACTAGCGGGAGAAGATACGCAGTATTTT
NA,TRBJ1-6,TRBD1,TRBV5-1,CASSFSGTGGFNSPLHF,TGCGCCAGCAGCTTTTCCGGGACAGGGGGGTTCAATTCACCCCTCCACTTT
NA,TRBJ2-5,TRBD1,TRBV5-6,CASSINRGLVETQYF,TGTGCCAGCAGCATAAACAGGGGGTTGGTGGAGACCCAGTACTTC
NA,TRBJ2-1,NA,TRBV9,CASSVDPSPGEQFF,TGTGCCAGCAGCGTAGACCCTAGCCCCGGTGAGCAGTTCTTC
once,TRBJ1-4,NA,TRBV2,CASSAGTPYQLFF,TGTGCCAGCAGCGCCGGGACACCCTATCAACTGTTTTTT
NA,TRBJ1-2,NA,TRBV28,CASSSFSGSPNYGYTF,TGTGCCAGCAGTTCCTTCTCGGGGAGCCCTAACTATGGCTACACCTTC
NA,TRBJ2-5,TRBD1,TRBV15,CATSTRQGTKETQYF,TGTGCCACCAGCACCAGACAGGGGACGAAAGAGACCCAGTACTTC
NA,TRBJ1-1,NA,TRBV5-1,CASSLATGNTEAFF,TGCGCCAGCAGCTTGGCCACAGGGAACACTGAAGCTTTCTTT
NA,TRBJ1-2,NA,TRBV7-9,CASSLAREEGNYGYTF,TGTGCCAGCAGCTTAGCGAGGGAGGAGGGTAACTATGGCTACACCTTC
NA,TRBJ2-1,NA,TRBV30,CALRHRYNEQFF,TGTGCCCTTAGGCACAGATACAATGAGCAGTTCTTC
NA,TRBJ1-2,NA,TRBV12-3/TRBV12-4,CASGDSYGYTF,TGTGCCAGCGGTGACAGCTATGGCTACACCTTC
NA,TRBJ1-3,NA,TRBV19,CASTQGRGNTIYF,TGTGCCAGTACTCAGGGCCGGGGAAACACCATATATTTT
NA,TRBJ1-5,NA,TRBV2,CASSPLGATGGNQPQHF,TGTGCCAGCAGTCCCTTGGGTGCTACAGGAGGCAATCAGCCCCAGCATTTT